One and the same sample provided the 26 T cell receptor beta chains below, sequenced in a study of cytomegalovirus exposure and HLA in healthy donors. Researchers ran the PCR with 60 Vbeta and 13 Jbeta primers. Libraries were prepared by immunoSEQ multiplex PCR; TCRdb keeps only in-frame clonotypes and omits some of them. This sample has over 150,000 clones, with approximately 80% found just once. Sequencing input: PBMCs. These receptor sequences come from a man in his forties in good health and CMV-seronegative.

The CDR3 sequence: CASSLSPGGADNYGYTF. Written as DNA, the CDR3 is TGTGCCAGCAGTTTATCGCCAGGGGGCGCGGATAACTATGGCTACACCTTC. The rearrangement joins TRBV27 to TRBJ1-2; 8 bases line up with TRBD1. The CDR3 totals 17 residues. CDR1 MNHEY and CDR2 SMNVEV come from the germline V gene (reference sequence). V shed 0 bases and J 1 base; nucleotides not matched to a gene: 7.

The chain carries TRBV4-3 and TRBJ1-2; D perhaps matches TRBD1 (6 bases). V was trimmed by 0 bases and J by 2 bases, leaving 19 bases between them. The germline V gene has CDR1 LGHNA and CDR2 YSLEER. The CDR3 sequence is 18 residues long. The CDR3 DNA sequence: TGCGCCAGCAGCCAAGAGAGGCAGGGGAAAGACGTCAACTATGGCTACACCTTC. This codes for CASSQERQGKDVNYGYTF.

The rearrangement joins TRBV7-9 to TRBJ2-1; 10 bases line up with TRBD1. Trimming at V came to 3 bases and at J to 4 bases, leaving 3 bases not matched to a gene. Germline V lookup: CDR1 SEHNR, CDR2 FQNEAQ (reference sequence). The CDR3 sequence is 15 residues long. The CDR3 region is CASSFRDRGYNEQFF. DNA of the CDR3: TGTGCCAGCAGCTTCCGGGACAGGGGATACAATGAGCAGTTCTTC.

The CDR3 sequence is CASSLGQGEARGTQYF. CDR3 sequence (DNA): TGTGCCAGCAGCCTAGGACAGGGAGAGGCCCGGGGGACCCAGTACTTC. The V call is TRBV11-1, the J call TRBJ2-5; 8 bases are shared with TRBD1. The CDR3 is 16 amino acids. The germline V gene has CDR1 SGHAT and CDR2 FQDESV (reference sequence). The junction had 15 bases not matched to a gene; V was cut back by 5 bases and J by 7 bases.

V gene TRBV20-1 combines with J gene TRBJ2-4; D is unclear. CDR3 length: 10 residues. CDR1 and CDR2 from the germline V gene are DFQATT and SNEGSKA (reference sequence). The V end was cut by 6 bases, the J end by 10 bases, with 10 bases between. CDR3 amino acids: CSANGVIQYF. Written as DNA, the CDR3 is TGCAGTGCCAACGGAGTTATTCAGTACTTC.

The V call is TRBV30, the J call TRBJ2-7, with a possible D match to TRBD1 (5 bases). CDR3 length: 15 amino acids. V dropped 0 bases and J dropped 0 bases, with 12 bases sitting between them. Germline V lookup: CDR1 GTSNPN, CDR2 SVGIG (reference sequence). The DNA of the CDR3 is TGTGCCTGGAGTGTACCGACAGATAGCTCCTACGAGCAGTACTTC. Translation: CAWSVPTDSSYEQYF.

This clone is a singleton in its sample. This chain connects TRBV10-2 to TRBJ2-5, with 12 bases lining up with TRBD2. Germline assignment: CDR1 WSHSY and CDR2 SAAADI. V gave up 6 bases and J gave up 5 bases; unmatched junction bases: 10. The CDR3 extends over 16 amino acids. CDR3 DNA sequence: TGCGCCAGCAGCCCCACTAGCGGGGGGCGGGGTGAGACCCAGTACTTC. It specifies CASSPTSGGRGETQYF.

Only a few counts were recorded for this clone. The chain couples TRBV6-1 to TRBJ2-7, with D unclear. The CDR3 length is 14 residues. Germline values: CDR1 MNHNS, CDR2 SASEGT. V lost 2 bases to trimming and J lost 3 bases, with 11 bases between them. The CDR3 DNA is TGTGCCAGCAGTGAAAAGTTCGAGGTCTACGAGCAGTACTTC. Amino acids: CASSEKFEVYEQYF.

This clone appeared a few times. The chain joins TRBV7-2 to TRBJ2-7; D is perhaps TRBD2 (5 bases). The CDR3 has 13 residues. The V end lost 4 bases, the J end lost 1 base, and 8 bases lay between the germline ends. Germline assignment: CDR1 SGHTA and CDR2 FQGNSA. This CDR3 is CASSSGVSYEQYF. The CDR3 region has the DNA TGTGCCAGCAGCTCCGGGGTTTCCTACGAGCAGTACTTC.

The V call is TRBV6-6, the J call TRBJ2-1, with a tentative D call TRBD2 (7 bases). From germline, CDR1 is MNHNY and CDR2 SVGAGI (reference sequence). V dropped 9 bases and J dropped 1 base, with 16 bases sitting between them. This CDR3 is built from 15 residues. CDR3 protein: CASQVGRGSYNEQFF. The CDR3 bases are TGTGCCAGTCAGGTGGGGAGGGGGTCCTACAATGAGCAGTTCTTC.

This sequence joins TRBV9 and TRBJ2-7; maybe TRBD1 (5 bases). Trimming stripped 0 bases from V and 2 bases from J, with 9 bases between. Germline assignment: CDR1 SGDLS and CDR2 YYNGEE. CDR3 size: 14 residues. For the CDR3, the DNA is TGTGCCAGCAGCGTAGACGCAGGGACCTACGAGCAGTACTTC. Its translation: CASSVDAGTYEQYF.

V and J are TRBV7-9 and TRBJ1-1; TRBD1 is a possible D gene (6 bases). With 4 bases removed from V and 4 bases from J, the gap between germline ends came to 13 bases. Per the germline V gene, CDR1 is SEHNR and CDR2 is FQNEAQ (reference sequence). This CDR3 contains 14 residues. This chain's CDR3 is CASSWQRGGTEAFF. The CDR3 DNA follows: TGTGCCAGCAGCTGGCAAAGAGGGGGCACTGAAGCTTTCTTT.

The V gene is TRBV5-4, the J gene TRBJ1-1, with a tentative D call TRBD1 (6 bases). The V gene's germline CDR1 is SGHNT and CDR2 YYREEE (reference sequence). This CDR3 region has 14 residues. Trimming removed 4 bases at V and 1 base at J, with 11 bases between. The CDR3 spells CASSNRDRNTEAFF. The CDR3 region has the DNA TGTGCCAGCAGCAACAGGGATCGGAACACTGAAGCTTTCTTT.

V and J are TRBV9 and TRBJ2-1; D gene unclear. V lost 0 bases and J 1 base, leaving 2 bases between the germline ends. This CDR3 contains 13 residues. Germline V lookup: CDR1 SGDLS, CDR2 YYNGEE. The CDR3 DNA follows: TGTGCCAGCAGCGTAGCTTCCTACAATGAGCAGTTCTTC. Amino acid sequence: CASSVASYNEQFF.

Only one count was recorded for this clone. The chain is built from TRBV6-5 and TRBJ1-1; 7 bases are a match to TRBD1. With 4 bases clipped from V and 8 bases from J, the junction kept 7 bases outside the gene matches. Germline CDR1 MNHEY, CDR2 SVGAGI. The CDR3 covers 13 residues. CDR3 residues: CASSWPGTVEAFF. DNA for the CDR3: TGTGCCAGCAGTTGGCCCGGGACAGTAGAAGCTTTCTTT.

V usage is TRBV5-1 and J usage is TRBJ1-2; TRBD1 aligns across 7 bases. This CDR3 region has 15 residues. CDR1 is SGHRS and CDR2 is YFSETQ in the germline V gene. V lost 4 bases to trimming and J lost 6 bases; unmatched junction nucleotides: 12. The CDR3 region is CASSQSTGDENGYTF. The CDR3 coding sequence is TGCGCCAGCAGCCAATCCACAGGGGACGAGAATGGCTACACCTTC.

The chain links TRBV28 to TRBJ1-6; the D is unclear. Germline V gene sequence: CDR1 MDHEN, CDR2 SYDVKM. The CDR3 extends over 14 amino acids. The V end was cut by 5 bases, the J end by 9 bases, with 14 bases between. CDR3 loop: CASSARVPFSPLHF. CDR3 bases: TGTGCCAGCAGTGCGAGGGTTCCCTTTTCACCCCTCCACTTT.

The rearrangement joins TRBV5-5 to TRBJ1-2; D ambiguous. The germline gives CDR1 SGHKS, CDR2 YYEKEE (reference sequence). Trimming shortened V by 2 bases and J by 4 bases, and 12 bases separated the two germline ends. The CDR3 contains 14 residues. This CDR3 is CASSFGLAPYGYTF. The CDR3 nucleotides read TGTGCCAGCAGCTTTGGACTGGCTCCCTATGGCTACACCTTC.

The CDR3 reads CASSPGREGTEAFF. CDR3 DNA sequence: TGCGCCAGCAGCCCTGGACGGGAGGGTACTGAAGCTTTCTTT. The chain carries TRBV5-1 and TRBJ1-1; no reliable D call. V was pared by 4 bases and J by 5 bases, with 15 bases between. The germline gives CDR1 SGHRS, CDR2 YFSETQ. The CDR3 is 14 residues long.

CDR3 bases: TGTGCCAGCCGCACCCACGCGGGACCAGGTACTGAAGCTTTCTTT. Its translation: CASRTHAGPGTEAFF. This chain uses TRBV6-5 with TRBJ1-1; a possible D gene is TRBD1 (5 bases). The germline V and J ends were trimmed by 8 bases and 5 bases, with 21 bases remaining between them. This CDR3 region has 15 residues. Germline CDR1 MNHEY, CDR2 SVGAGI.

The chain is built from TRBV13 and TRBJ2-1, with 7 bases identical to TRBD2. Unmatched junction bases numbered 10, after V lost 7 bases and J lost 7 bases. CDR3 length: 14 residues. Germline lookup yields CDR1 PRHDT and CDR2 FYEKMQ (reference sequence). CDR3 protein: CASTKGEGLNEQFF. Written as DNA, the CDR3 is TGTGCCAGCACCAAAGGGGAGGGTTTGAATGAGCAGTTCTTC.

The genes are TRBV6-5 and TRBJ1-2; TRBD1 aligns across 8 bases. CDR3 size: 14 residues. The germline V gene encodes CDR1 MNHEY and CDR2 SVGAGI. Unmatched junction bases numbered 4, after V lost 3 bases and J lost 4 bases. The CDR3 DNA reads as TGTGCCAGCAGTTATTCGGGACAGGCCTATGGCTACACCTTC. Its translation: CASSYSGQAYGYTF.

This sequence joins TRBV9 and TRBJ2-7; the match to TRBD1 covers 9 bases. The CDR3 totals 15 residues. CDR1 is SGDLS and CDR2 is YYNGEE in the germline V gene. V was clipped by 3 bases and J by 7 bases; unmatched bases: 11. The DNA for the CDR3 is TGTGCCAGCAGCGGCTTCCGGGACAGGGCAGGGGAGCAGTACTTC. This encodes CASSGFRDRAGEQYF.

This clone was recorded a few times. This rearrangement joins TRBV7-8 to TRBJ2-2; maybe TRBD2 (6 bases). Germline values: CDR1 SGHVS, CDR2 FQNEAQ. The CDR3 consists of 15 residues. Trimming stripped 6 bases from V and 4 bases from J, with 15 bases between. The CDR3 DNA is TGTGCCAGCAGTCGGGGAGGTGGGGGCACCGGGGAGCTGTTTTTT. It encodes CASSRGGGGTGELFF. Together with reference TRBV7-8 and TRBJ2-2, the CDR3 gives the full variable domain: GAGVSQSPRYKVAKRGQDVALRCDPISGHVSLFWYQQALGQGPEFLTYFQNEAQLDKSGLPSDRFFAERPEGSVSTLKIQRTQQEDSAVYLCASSRGGGGTGELFFGEGSRLTVL.

The chain combines TRBV10-1 with TRBJ1-5; perhaps TRBD1 as D (6 bases). V lost 2 bases, J lost 0 bases, and 17 bases lay in between. The CDR3 loop spans 18 amino acids. Germline V lookup: CDR1 WNHNN, CDR2 SYGVQD (reference sequence). CDR3 sequence (DNA): TGCGCCAGCAGTGAGGGTCAGGGGCAAGCCCATAGCAATCAGCCCCAGCATTTT. Translated, it gives CASSEGQGQAHSNQPQHF.

This clone was observed a handful of times. The V and J genes are TRBV5-8 and TRBJ2-5, with 7 bases matching TRBD1. V was clipped by 4 bases and J by 5 bases; unmatched bases: 5. CDR3 length: 13 residues. Germline values: CDR1 SGHTS, CDR2 YDEGEE. CDR3 nucleotide sequence: TGTGCCAGCAGCGGGACAGTCGGGGAGACCCAGTACTTC. It is translated as CASSGTVGETQYF. Full variable domain (missing parts from reference TRBV5-8 and TRBJ2-5): EAGVTQSPTHLIKTRGQQATLRCSPISGHTSVYWYQQALGLGLQFLLWYDEGEERNRGNFPPRFSGRQFPNYSSELNVNALELEDSALYLCASSGTVGETQYFGPGTRLLVL.